These 13 T cell receptor beta chains came from one sample sequenced in a study of early T cells in non-severe SARS-CoV-2 infection. TCRdb processed the 5' RACE reads anew with MiXCR; each CDR3 protein has one entry. The sample includes about 55,000 distinct CDR3 sequences, roughly 12% of them seen just once. The sequencing input was whole blood. The receptors were gathered from an adult who was a healthcare worker with PCR-confirmed SARS-CoV-2 infection or an uninfected control (not recorded which).

On this clonotype itself: Compared with germline, one end of the junction differs, possibly owing to a read error. This chain links TRBV5-1 with TRBJ2-2, with no clear D. Looked up from germline, CDR1 is SGHRS and CDR2 is YFSETQ. The CDR3 is made up of 12 amino acids. The CDR3 DNA reads as TGCGTCAGCATCGAGGAGACCGGGGAGCTGTTTTTT. Translated, it gives CVSIEETGELFF.

Many counts were recorded for this clonotype. V is TRBV3-1 and J is TRBJ2-7, with 9 bases that match TRBD1. Germline CDR1 and CDR2: LGHDT and YNNKEL (reference sequence). This CDR3 is built from 14 residues. Trimming at V came to 4 bases and at J to 5 bases, leaving 6 bases not matched to a gene. As DNA, the CDR3 is TGTGCCAGCAGCCGGGGACAGGGTTCCAACGAGCAGTACTTC. Its translation is CASSRGQGSNEQYF.

V and J are TRBV5-6 and TRBJ2-2, with 9 bases aligning to TRBD1. CDR1 is SGHDT, CDR2 YYEEEE, per germline. The CDR3 consists of 16 residues. V lost 1 base and J lost 4; bases outside the gene matches: 5. CDR3 coding DNA: TGTGCCAGCAGCTTGAACAGGGGGCAGTCCACCGGGGAGCTGTTTTTT. Its translation: CASSLNRGQSTGELFF. The variable domain in full, with the rest retrieved from reference TRBV5-6 and TRBJ2-2, is DAGVTQSPTHLIKTRGQQVTLRCSPKSGHDTVSWYQQALGQGPQFIFQYYEEEERQRGNFPDRFSGHQFPNYSSELNVNALLLGDSALYLCASSLNRGQSTGELFFGEGSRLTVL.

This clonotype occurred many times. The chain is built from TRBV11-2 and TRBJ2-7; D is perhaps TRBD2 (6 bases). The V gene lost 5 bases and the J gene lost 4 bases, with 21 bases spanning the gap. CDR3 length equals 16 residues. Per germline, CDR1 SGHAT and CDR2 FQNNGV. CDR3 loop: CASSPLGRRAQYEQYF. CDR3 sequence (DNA): TGTGCCAGCAGCCCCCTGGGGCGGAGGGCACAGTACGAGCAGTACTTC. Full variable domain (rest looked up from reference TRBV11-2 and TRBJ2-7): EAGVAQSPRYKIIEKRQSVAFWCNPISGHATLYWYQQILGQGPKLLIQFQNNGVVDDSQLPKDRFSAERLKGVDSTLKIQPAKLEDSAVYLCASSPLGRRAQYEQYFGPGTRLTVT.

The V and J genes are TRBV5-5 and TRBJ2-1; 11 bases are shared with TRBD2. The CDR3 sequence is 16 residues long. Germline lookup yields CDR1 SGHKS and CDR2 YYEKEE (reference sequence). The trim removed 5 bases at V and 3 bases at J, leaving 7 bases unmatched. The CDR3 region is CASSRSGRVNYNEQFF. The CDR3 bases are TGTGCCAGCAGTCGTAGCGGGAGGGTAAACTACAATGAGCAGTTCTTC. The full variable domain, its missing parts supplied by reference TRBV5-5 and TRBJ2-1, is DAGVTQSPTHLIKTRGQQVTLRCSPISGHKSVSWYQQVLGQGPQFIFQYYEKEERGRGNFPDRFSARQFPNYSSELNVNALLLGDSALYLCASSRSGRVNYNEQFFGPGTRLTVL.

This clonotype was seen many times. V is TRBV11-2 and J is TRBJ2-2; D call uncertain. The V gene's germline CDR1 is SGHAT and CDR2 FQNNGV. The CDR3 contains 15 residues. V lost 5 bases, J lost 1 base, and 11 bases lay in between. The CDR3 here is CASSPLWGNTGELFF. In nucleotides, the CDR3 is TGTGCCAGCAGCCCGTTGTGGGGGAACACCGGGGAGCTGTTTTTT.

This clonotype has just a few counts. The chain recombines TRBV5-1 with TRBJ1-1; D is unclear. Germline assignment: CDR1 SGHRS and CDR2 YFSETQ. The CDR3 consists of 12 residues. Trimming removed 3 bases from V and 1 base from J, with 4 bases in between. The CDR3: CASSYGNTEAFF. The CDR3 DNA follows: TGCGCCAGCAGCTACGGGAACACTGAAGCTTTCTTT.

V is TRBV12-3 or TRBV12-4 and J is TRBJ2-1, with 13 nucleotides matching TRBD2. With V trimmed by 3 bases and J by 6 bases, 2 bases remained unmatched. This CDR3 comprises 15 residues. CDR3 sequence: CASSLGTSGINEQFF. As DNA, the CDR3 is TGTGCCAGCAGTTTGGGGACTAGCGGGATCAATGAGCAGTTCTTC.

This chain connects TRBV12-3 or TRBV12-4 to TRBJ2-1; TRBD2 matches 9 bases. V dropped 7 bases and J dropped 8; count of bases not matched to a gene: 12. The CDR3 consists of 15 residues. CDR3 in DNA: TGTGCCAGCACAATTACTAGCGGGCCCTTCGATGAGCAGTTCTTC. It is translated as CASTITSGPFDEQFF.

This clonotype was recorded at least ten times. The chain links TRBV7-9 to TRBJ1-1; a possible D gene is TRBD1 (6 bases). The CDR3 length is 15 residues. V was pared by 1 base and J by 4 bases, with 13 bases between. CDR1 and CDR2 from the germline V gene are SEHNR and FQNEAQ (reference sequence). As DNA, the CDR3 is TGTGCCAGCAGCTTAGGAGGTCGGGGGCCCACTGAAGCTTTCTTT. Its protein product is CASSLGGRGPTEAFF.

The chain uses TRBV28 and TRBJ2-7, with no clear D. The germline CDR1 and CDR2 sequences are MDHEN and SYDVKM. V was pared by 6 bases and J by 3 bases, with 9 bases between. This CDR3 contains 12 residues. For the CDR3, the DNA is TGTGCCAGCAGCCCCCCCCTCTACGAGCAGTACTTC. This codes for CASSPPLYEQYF.

The chain is built from TRBV29-1 and TRBJ2-2; the match to TRBD2 covers 7 bases. This CDR3 is built from 14 residues. Germline V CDR1 and CDR2: SQVTM, ANQGSEA. V lost 5 bases and J lost 3; bases outside the gene matches: 6. CDR3 region: CSVTLAPDTGELFF. Here the CDR3 DNA reads TGCAGCGTTACACTAGCGCCTGACACCGGGGAGCTGTTTTTT.

This clonotype was seen only a few times. The CDR3 loop reads CASSRLAGVIVTQYF. The CDR3 region has the DNA TGTGCCAGCAGCCGACTAGCGGGAGTAATAGTGACCCAGTACTTC. The chain uses TRBV3-1 and TRBJ2-5, with TRBD2 matching over 12 bases. The CDR3 runs 15 residues. Looked up from germline, CDR1 is LGHDT and CDR2 is YNNKEL (reference sequence). V gave up 4 bases and J gave up 7 bases; unmatched junction bases: 7.